The clone carrying this TCR beta chain has only one observation. Its antigen is undetermined. The data belong to a study of TIL therapy for anti-PD-1-resistant metastatic lung cancer. Overall study: Median tumor PD-L1 proportion score was roughly 5.4%.

Time point here: pre-treatment sample, taken before nivolumab and TIL therapy. The tumor samples were excised metastases, mostly pleural nodules or supraclavicular lymph nodes. Tumor harvest preceded PD-1/PD-L1 blockade, followed by nivolumab treatment. Study observations and caveats: Many TIL product clones were absent from baseline tumor, suggesting clonal contraction.

The immunoSEQ assay was v3. Each library reached about 2 million read pairs, or roughly 4.5-6.5 million at deep level. Repertoires were generated with immunoSEQ multiplex PCR, while TCRdb's copy carries only in-frame clones and drops some. The table lists roughly 92,000 clones, around three fifths of them singletons. The CDR3 is 15 residues long. CDR1 and CDR2 (germline): KGHSH, LQKENI. V was pared by 3 bases and J by 0 bases, with 5 bases of the junction left unmatched. The input for sequencing was tumor tissue, taken at baseline. The origin of this receptor is a person aged 25-80 years with non-small cell lung cancer. The chain uses TRBV18 and TRBJ2-7; 7 nucleotides line up with TRBD1. The CDR3 coding sequence is TGTGCCAGCTCACCCCCGGGACAGATCTCCTACGAGCAGTACTTC. It encodes CASSPPGQISYEQYF.